This is a list of T cell receptor beta chains from one sample in a study of T cell responses to AZD1222 COVID-19 vaccine. Sequencing used immunoSEQ multiplex PCR; TCRdb keeps in-frame clones, though not all of them. The table lists 100,000 or so clones, 85% to 90% of them singletons. This sample comprised peripheral blood, obtained on day 0 of AZD1222 vaccination. All receptors come from an adult in good health. Each CDR3 is given with its conserved first and last residue. Fields, in order: J gene, clone size, V gene, CDR3 length, CDR3 protein. Clone size is stated in some rows and not others, as once, few, many or a class when expanded.

TRBJ2-1 | once | TRBV7-2 | 14 | CASTPGRGEGEQFF
TRBJ2-1 | . | TRBV11-2 | 17 | CASSPRTGFGVGNEQFF
TRBJ2-5 | . | TRBV5-1 | 14 | CASRLSGREETQYF
TRBJ1-2 | . | TRBV24-1 | 12 | CATSPGGYGYTF
TRBJ2-1 | once | TRBV7-9 | 14 | CASSRGGTYNEQFF
TRBJ2-7 | . | TRBV29-1 | 13 | CSVVPQSSYEQYF
TRBJ2-7 | . | TRBV6-2/TRBV6-3 | 15 | CASSRGTSGNYEQYF
TRBJ2-3 | once | TRBV16 | 17 | CASSHSRTSGETDTQYF
TRBJ1-5 | . | TRBV27 | 13 | CASSRRRFEPQHF
TRBJ1-6 | . | TRBV10-2 | 15 | CASSETLSVNSPLHF
TRBJ1-3 | . | TRBV10-3 | 15 | CAIRKQGISGNTIYF
TRBJ2-1 | . | TRBV3-1/TRBV3-2 | 16 | CASSQSGRAAYNEQFF
TRBJ2-1 | . | TRBV11-2 | 16 | CASSLVRTSSYNEQFF
TRBJ1-6 | . | TRBV10-3 | 15 | CAISGLRTGDSPLHF
TRBJ2-5 | . | TRBV6-1 | 15 | CASSENLAGEETQYF
TRBJ2-1 | . | TRBV7-9 | 14 | CASSLEWVRNEQFF
TRBJ1-2 | . | TRBV25-1 | 14 | CASSGGQGYYGYTF
TRBJ2-3 | once | TRBV5-1 | 15 | CASSPGRISTDTQYF
TRBJ1-2 | few | TRBV7-9 | 14 | CASSEVGANYGYTF
TRBJ2-1 | . | TRBV28 | 12 | CASKGPYNEQFF
TRBJ2-7 | . | TRBV11-2 | 14 | CASSLWGASYEQYF
TRBJ1-2 | once | TRBV6-6 | 11 | CASTLGNGYTF
TRBJ2-7 | . | TRBV6-1 | 16 | CASSDFRVGDRYEQYF
TRBJ2-1 | few | TRBV9 | 12 | CASSGGYNEQFF
TRBJ1-5 | . | TRBV19 | 13 | CASSLAPNQPQHF
TRBJ1-4 | . | TRBV6-5 | 14 | CASRTGTWREKLFF
TRBJ1-5 | . | TRBV5-1 | 15 | CASSLGTGGNQPQHF
TRBJ1-5 | . | TRBV30 | 14 | CAWSSGTAGQPQHF
TRBJ1-5 | . | TRBV28 | 16 | CASSLLRTGGNQPQHF
TRBJ2-2 | . | TRBV3-1/TRBV3-2 | 12 | CASVANTGELFF
TRBJ2-7 | . | TRBV7-9 | 18 | CASSLERTRGSSIYEQYF
TRBJ2-2 | . | TRBV7-9 | 18 | CASSPAGNSGAPLGELFF
TRBJ1-6 | . | TRBV10-3 | 15 | CAIRKQGVDNSPLHF
TRBJ1-2 | . | TRBV5-6 | 14 | CASSYRTGNYGYTF
TRBJ1-2 | once | TRBV6-4 | 13 | CASSEGTGSGYTF
TRBJ2-7 | . | TRBV27 | 17 | CASSKKGGLTSSYEQYF
TRBJ2-7 | few | TRBV6-5 | 13 | CASSYSGGLEQYF
TRBJ1-6 | . | TRBV7-2 | 16 | CASSSSTGGHNSPLHF
TRBJ2-5 | once | TRBV5-1 | 13 | CASSSGAQETQYF
TRBJ1-5 | . | TRBV7-6 | 11 | CASEWDQPQHF
TRBJ1-5 | . | TRBV28 | 14 | CASRGTGTNQPQHF
TRBJ2-7 | . | TRBV28 | 15 | CASSLSTAALYEQYF
TRBJ1-4 | . | TRBV2 | 14 | CASSESRGGEKLFF
TRBJ2-7 | . | TRBV28 | 15 | CASTFGLGRGREQYF
TRBJ2-1 | once | TRBV11-2 | 16 | CASRDGTGSSYNEQFF
TRBJ2-5 | . | TRBV2 | 13 | CASSGDTGGFQYF
TRBJ1-1 | . | TRBV18 | 14 | CASSRGRGQGEAFF
TRBJ2-5 | . | TRBV12-3/TRBV12-4 | 13 | CASSLGGQETQYF
TRBJ2-3 | . | TRBV6-2/TRBV6-3 | 12 | CASSTSIYTQYF
TRBJ2-2 | . | TRBV5-6 | 15 | CASSFKQPGTGELFF
TRBJ2-2 | . | TRBV9 | 16 | CASSGGAGGNTGELFF